Each of the 27 T cell receptor beta chains below was sequenced from the same sample in a study of technical replicates of blood from a handful of donors. The repertoire was sequenced with immunoSEQ multiplex PCR; TCRdb's copy has only in-frame clones and lacks some. The sample yields just over 15,000 clones, just over 85% seen once. Sequencing input: PBMCs. The receptors derive from a human donor in good health.

The count of this clone is one. V and J are TRBV6-1 and TRBJ2-7; D is ambiguous. With 3 bases removed from V and 4 bases from J, the gap between germline ends came to 16 bases. Looked up from germline, CDR1 is MNHNS and CDR2 is SASEGT. The CDR3 runs 15 residues. CDR3 in amino acids: CASSDGQPSLYEQYF. Written as DNA, the CDR3 is TGTGCCAGCAGTGATGGGCAGCCCTCGTTATACGAGCAGTACTTC.

The chain uses TRBV6-1 and TRBJ2-7; D is ambiguous. Trimming cost V 0 bases and J 4 bases, with 19 bases left between them. The germline V gene encodes CDR1 MNHNS and CDR2 SASEGT. The CDR3 contains 17 residues. The CDR3 protein is CASSEALASFGLYEQYF. DNA of the CDR3: TGTGCCAGCAGTGAAGCGCTGGCTAGTTTTGGCCTATACGAGCAGTACTTC.

V usage is TRBV30 and J usage is TRBJ2-1, with 9 bases that match TRBD2. This CDR3 comprises 15 residues. The J segment lost 8 bases and the V segment lost 8 bases, leaving 16 bases of the junction unmatched. The germline gives CDR1 GTSNPN, CDR2 SVGIG (reference sequence). CDR3 protein: CAQNPSGTLGDEQFF. In nucleotides, the CDR3 is TGTGCCCAAAACCCTAGCGGGACCCTCGGGGATGAGCAGTTCTTC.

This chain uses TRBV27 with TRBJ2-5; 11 nucleotides align to TRBD2. Looked up from germline, CDR1 is MNHEY and CDR2 is SMNVEV (reference sequence). CDR3 length equals 17 residues. Unmatched junction bases numbered 13, after V lost 6 bases and J lost 4 bases. For the CDR3, the DNA is TGTGCCAGCAGGGACCGGGTCGGGCTAGCGGGAGGAGAGACCCAGTACTTC. This encodes CASRDRVGLAGGETQYF.

This sequence joins TRBV25-1 and TRBJ2-1; 12 bases map to TRBD2. Trimming cost V 4 bases and J 7 bases; bases outside gene matches: 5. There are 15 residues in the CDR3. Germline CDR1 MGHDK, CDR2 SYGVNS. Written as DNA, the CDR3 is TGTGCCAGCAGTGGGGGACTAGCGGGTAGGAATGAGCAGTTCTTC. Protein sequence: CASSGGLAGRNEQFF.

The chain links TRBV7-2 to TRBJ2-7, with 7 bases matching TRBD1. J lost 2 bases, V lost 0 bases, and 7 bases had no gene match. The CDR3 sequence is 16 residues long. Germline CDR1 is SGHTA and CDR2 is FQGNSA. CDR3 loop: CASSLATGLGTYEQYF. Here the CDR3 DNA reads TGTGCCAGCAGCTTAGCGACAGGGCTGGGAACCTACGAGCAGTACTTC.

The chain has TRBV7-9 and TRBJ2-2, with 7 bases aligning to TRBD1. CDR3 length: 14 amino acids. From germline, CDR1 is SEHNR and CDR2 FQNEAQ (reference sequence). V trimming: 5 bases; J trimming: 7 bases; junction bases outside the gene matches: 7. CDR3 DNA: TGTGCCAGCAGCGTCCGACAGGGTGGCGGGGAGCTGTTTTTT. Translation gives CASSVRQGGGELFF.

The chain joins TRBV27 to TRBJ2-7, with unresolved D. Trimming took off 0 bases at V and 0 bases at J, with 6 bases between the two ends. This CDR3 spans 14 amino acids. In germline, CDR1 is MNHEY, CDR2 SMNVEV (reference sequence). The CDR3 region is CASSLSIASYEQYF. The CDR3 bases are TGTGCCAGCAGTTTATCGATAGCCTCCTACGAGCAGTACTTC.

This chain links TRBV7-9 with TRBJ2-1, with D uncertain. The V end was cut by 1 base, the J end by 3 bases, with 7 bases between. CDR3 size: 14 residues. Germline loops: CDR1 SEHNR, CDR2 FQNEAQ (reference sequence). The CDR3 DNA reads as TGTGCCAGCAGCTTAGGAGGCAGCTACAATGAGCAGTTCTTC. Encoded protein: CASSLGGSYNEQFF.

This clone was detected only once. The V call is TRBV30, the J call TRBJ2-7, with 12 bases matching TRBD1. The CDR3 is made up of 13 amino acids. CDR1 and CDR2 (germline): GTSNPN, SVGIG (reference sequence). The trim removed 5 bases at V and 7 bases at J, leaving 6 bases unmatched. DNA of the CDR3: TGTGCCTGGGGGACAGGGGGCTTGGGAGAGCAGTACTTC. Encoded protein: CAWGTGGLGEQYF.

This sequence joins TRBV30 and TRBJ2-5; the match to TRBD2 covers 12 bases. With V trimmed by 0 bases and J by 4 bases, 12 bases remained unmatched. The CDR3 totals 18 residues. Germline loops: CDR1 GTSNPN, CDR2 SVGIG (reference sequence). CDR3 sequence: CAWSVSGLAGGPGETQYF. The CDR3, as DNA: TGTGCCTGGAGTGTAAGTGGCCTAGCGGGAGGGCCAGGAGAGACCCAGTACTTC.

CDR3 sequence reads: CASSSRTGDEQYF. For the CDR3, the DNA is TGTGCCAGCTCATCCCGGACAGGGGACGAGCAGTACTTC. V gene TRBV18 combines with J gene TRBJ2-7; 9 nucleotides match TRBD1. The CDR3 has 13 amino acids. V trimming: 5 bases; J trimming: 5 bases; junction bases outside the gene matches: 4. Germline CDR1 is KGHSH and CDR2 is LQKENI.

The chain joins TRBV7-3 to TRBJ2-5, with unresolved D. Trimming took off 2 bases at V and 2 bases at J, with 9 bases between the two ends. The germline V gene encodes CDR1 SGHTA and CDR2 FQGTGA. CDR3 length: 14 residues. The CDR3 reads CASSLFGAQETQYF. The CDR3 bases are TGTGCCAGCAGCTTATTCGGAGCTCAAGAGACCCAGTACTTC.

The CDR3 region has the DNA TGTGCCAGCAGTCAGGAAAAGTGGGAGACCCAGTACTTC. This sequence encodes CASSQEKWETQYF. The chain has TRBV27 and TRBJ2-5; D gene unclear. Germline V gene data show CDR1 as MNHEY and CDR2 as SMNVEV (reference sequence). Trimming removed 5 bases at V and 5 bases at J, with 12 bases between. This CDR3 spans 13 amino acids.

This chain uses TRBV7-9 with TRBJ2-6, with TRBD1 as a possible D gene (6 bases). The length of the CDR3 is 14 residues. From germline, CDR1 is SEHNR and CDR2 FQNEAQ (reference sequence). V shed 8 bases and J shed 1 base, with 9 bases lying between them. In DNA, the CDR3 is TGTGCCAGCGGAAGGGGGTCTGGGGCCAACGTCCTGACTTTC. The encoded protein is CASGRGSGANVLTF.

The rearrangement joins TRBV5-1 to TRBJ2-3; 7 bases are a match to TRBD2. The V gene end was trimmed by 6 bases and the J gene end by 5 bases; junction bases not matched to a gene: 9. CDR1 and CDR2 from the germline V gene are SGHRS and YFSETQ. The length of the CDR3 is 14 residues. CDR3 nucleotide sequence: TGCGCCAGCAACCCGGGGGGAGAATTAGATACGCAGTATTTT. It codes for CASNPGGELDTQYF.

This chain joins TRBV27 and TRBJ2-3; D is perhaps TRBD2 (5 bases). The V end lost 6 bases, the J end lost 6 bases, and 13 bases lay between the germline ends. From germline, CDR1 is MNHEY and CDR2 SMNVEV (reference sequence). The CDR3 loop spans 13 amino acids. DNA for the CDR3: TGTGCCAGCAGCCCTCGGGGATCGGATACGCAGTATTTT. It yields the protein CASSPRGSDTQYF.

The CDR3 loop is CASSQGLADCNEQFF. In DNA, the CDR3 is TGCGCCAGCAGTCAGGGACTAGCGGACTGCAATGAGCAGTTCTTC. V is TRBV23-1 and J is TRBJ2-1; 11 bases fit TRBD2. TRBV23-1 is sorted into the ORF group, with uncertain function. Trimming removed 3 bases from V and 6 bases from J; junction bases left unmatched: 4. This CDR3 spans 15 amino acids.

The chain couples TRBV27 to TRBJ2-7; D is uncertain. V lost 5 bases, J lost 2 bases, and 19 bases lay in between. Germline CDR1 reads MNHEY; CDR2 reads SMNVEV (reference sequence). The CDR3 contains 16 residues. CDR3 region: CASSPLRSSLAYEQYF. The CDR3 nucleotides read TGTGCCAGCAGTCCCCTCAGATCTAGTCTCGCCTACGAGCAGTACTTC.

The rearrangement joins TRBV18 to TRBJ2-7; D gene ambiguous. Trimming removed 2 bases at V and 3 bases at J, with 8 bases between. Germline lookup yields CDR1 KGHSH and CDR2 LQKENI. The CDR3 spans 13 residues. In DNA form, the CDR3 reads TGTGCCAGCTCACCAGGGCAGGACTACGAGCAGTACTTC. It is translated as CASSPGQDYEQYF.

This clone turned up a few times. The chain has TRBV11-2 and TRBJ1-1, with a possible D match to TRBD1 (5 bases). V dropped 2 bases and J dropped 5 bases, with 12 bases sitting between them. CDR1 and CDR2 (germline): SGHAT, FQNNGV. The CDR3 covers 14 residues. CDR3 coding DNA: TGTGCCAGCAGCTTAAGAAGGGGAGGAACTGAAGCTTTCTTT. Protein sequence: CASSLRRGGTEAFF.

The rearrangement uses TRBV10-3 and TRBJ1-5, with unresolved D. Per germline, CDR1 ENHRY and CDR2 SYGVKD. The CDR3 spans 14 residues. V shed 10 bases and J shed 0 bases, with 13 bases lying between them. This CDR3 is CATAGGDSNQPQHF. The CDR3 nucleotides read TGTGCCACCGCGGGCGGAGATAGCAATCAGCCCCAGCATTTT.

CDR3 DNA: TGTGCCAGCAGCCAAGAACAACAGTCCTACGAGCAGTACTTC. It specifies CASSQEQQSYEQYF. The chain couples TRBV4-2 to TRBJ2-7; D is unclear. The CDR3 has 14 residues. Per the germline V gene, CDR1 is LGHNA and CDR2 is YNFKEQ. V lost 0 bases, J lost 1 base, and 7 bases lay in between.

J is TRBJ1-1 and V is TRBV28, with 8 bases aligning to TRBD1. CDR3 size: 16 residues. Germline V gene lookup returns CDR1 MDHEN and CDR2 SYDVKM. Germline trimming cut 5 bases from V and 0 bases from J; bases unmatched to any gene: 8. CDR3 in DNA: TGTGCCAGCAGTACCGGGACAGGCGGAATGAACACTGAAGCTTTCTTT. Amino acid sequence: CASSTGTGGMNTEAFF.

The rearrangement joins TRBV5-1 to TRBJ2-4; tentative D call: TRBD2 (5 bases). The germline gives CDR1 SGHRS, CDR2 YFSETQ. The CDR3 extends over 18 amino acids. V was cut by 0 bases and J by 3 bases, with 19 bases left in between. The CDR3 protein is CASSLVPVQVGNKNIQYF. CDR3 bases: TGCGCCAGCAGCTTGGTCCCGGTTCAGGTCGGGAACAAAAACATTCAGTACTTC.

J is TRBJ2-7 and V is TRBV5-6; tentative D call: TRBD1 (6 bases). CDR1 and CDR2 (germline): SGHDT, YYEEEE. The CDR3 loop spans 14 amino acids. V lost 2 bases, J lost 2 bases, and 11 bases lay in between. CDR3 DNA: TGTGCCAGCAGCTTCGAGGACAGTCCCTACGAGCAGTACTTC. As protein: CASSFEDSPYEQYF. The whole variable domain, remainder taken from reference TRBV5-6 and TRBJ2-7, is DAGVTQSPTHLIKTRGQQVTLRCSPKSGHDTVSWYQQALGQGPQFIFQYYEEEERQRGNFPDRFSGHQFPNYSSELNVNALLLGDSALYLCASSFEDSPYEQYFGPGTRLTVT.

Written as DNA, the CDR3 is TGTGCCATCAGTGATTCGGGACTAGCGATGAACACCGGGGAGCTGTTTTTT. Residues: CAISDSGLAMNTGELFF. This chain links TRBV10-3 with TRBJ2-2; 10 bases are a match to TRBD2. Germline V CDR1 and CDR2: ENHRY, SYGVKD. The ends lost 3 bases at V and 1 base at J; junction bases unmatched: 5. The CDR3 is made up of 17 amino acids.